The 11 T cell receptor beta chains listed next were all sequenced from one sample in a study of blood T cell repertoires in COVID-19 (dated by TCRdb to 2020 to 2022). The library was built by means of the immunoSEQ multiplex PCR assay. Drawn from immuneACCESS, this table holds only the in-frame rearrangements with V and J called that TCRdb kept. Clones are partly lost; checked studies trace under half to an unresolved V gene and leave the rest unexplained. The sample table lists about 190,000 clones, around four fifths of them with a count of one. The top ten clones comprise about 6% of the sample. The sequenced sample consisted of peripheral blood. All receptors derive from a woman aged 40 to 55 with acute or convalescent COVID-19.

The genes are TRBV7-6 and TRBJ2-1; 12 bases fit TRBD2. The CDR3 extends over 18 amino acids. Germline loops: CDR1 SGHVS, CDR2 FNYEAQ. V lost 2 bases to trimming and J lost 8 bases; unmatched junction nucleotides: 13. CDR3 nucleotides: TGTGCCAGCAGCTTATTTGGTCTAGCGGGAGGGCTAGGAGATGAGCAGTTCTTC. Residues: CASSLFGLAGGLGDEQFF.

The chain is built from TRBV13 and TRBJ2-7; 7 bases map to TRBD2. Germline V gene data show CDR1 as PRHDT and CDR2 as FYEKMQ (reference sequence). Trimming removed 4 bases from V and 2 bases from J; junction bases left unmatched: 5. The CDR3 runs 14 residues. The CDR3 sequence is CASSSERGPYEQYF. The CDR3 DNA reads as TGTGCCAGCAGCTCCGAGCGGGGACCCTACGAGCAGTACTTC.

Worth noting for this clone: This CDR3 is missing its conserved last phenylalanine or tryptophan, likely due to a read error. It is unclear where the CDR3 begins or ends on the DNA, so no DNA is shown, and the CDR3 is as TCRdb lists it. The chain recombines TRBV6-5 with TRBJ1-3; TRBD1 was called by the table and not checked on the DNA. 13 amino acids form the CDR3, both terminal residues included. CDR1 and CDR2 from the germline V gene are MNHEY and SVGAGI. The CDR3: CASTTTPGQGFGI.

J is TRBJ1-2 and V is TRBV6-6; unclear D gene. V lost 6 bases and J lost 5, with 13 bases in between. The CDR3 is 13 residues long. Germline CDR1 is MNHNY and CDR2 is SVGAGI (reference sequence). As DNA, the CDR3 is TGTGCCAGCAGCCAATTGACACTTTATGGCTACACCTTC. This sequence encodes CASSQLTLYGYTF.

The sample holds one count of this clone. CDR3 region: CASSLGTAYGGNQPQHF. The CDR3 coding sequence is TGTGCCAGTAGTCTTGGGACAGCCTATGGGGGCAATCAGCCCCAGCATTTT. This chain uses TRBV19 with TRBJ1-5, with 7 bases lining up with TRBD1. With 5 bases clipped from V and 2 bases from J, the junction kept 12 bases outside the gene matches. Germline V CDR1 and CDR2: LNHDA, SQIVND (reference sequence). The CDR3 totals 17 residues.

This chain joins TRBV20-1 and TRBJ2-7, with D tentatively TRBD1 (6 bases). Trimming removed 5 bases from V and 9 bases from J, with 11 bases in between. Germline lookup yields CDR1 DFQATT and CDR2 SNEGSKA (reference sequence). This CDR3 has 10 amino acids. This chain's CDR3 is CSALRGRQYF. CDR3 coding DNA: TGCAGTGCTCTAAGGGGGAGGCAGTACTTC.

This sequence joins TRBV7-9 and TRBJ2-4; TRBD2 matches 8 bases. Germline loops: CDR1 SEHNR, CDR2 FQNEAQ (reference sequence). The J segment lost 6 bases and the V segment lost 2 bases, leaving 9 bases of the junction unmatched. This CDR3 contains 16 residues. CDR3 protein: CASSLQGSGLGNIQYF. The CDR3 bases are TGTGCCAGCAGCTTACAAGGCTCGGGACTAGGAAACATTCAGTACTTC.

The chain links TRBV5-6 to TRBJ1-4; 7 nucleotides agree with TRBD1. Germline V CDR1 and CDR2: SGHDT, YYEEEE. With V trimmed by 0 bases and J by 7 bases, 9 bases remained unmatched. The CDR3 runs 16 residues. DNA for the CDR3: TGTGCCAGCAGCTTGGAACAGGGGACAGCGGGTGAAAAACTGTTTTTT. This gives the protein CASSLEQGTAGEKLFF.

This chain connects TRBV6-5 to TRBJ2-3; 12 bases agree with TRBD2. CDR1 is MNHEY and CDR2 is SVGAGI in the germline V gene. V dropped 6 bases and J dropped 6; count of bases not matched to a gene: 7. This CDR3 comprises 15 residues. The CDR3 sequence: CASRQLAGGWDTQYF. Written as DNA, the CDR3 is TGTGCCAGCAGGCAACTAGCGGGGGGTTGGGATACGCAGTATTTT.

This CDR3 reads CASSSDRVNNSPLHF. The CDR3 bases are TGCGCCAGCAGCTCGGACAGGGTGAACAATTCACCCCTCCACTTT. The V gene is TRBV5-1, the J gene TRBJ1-6, with 8 bases identical to TRBD1. Germline CDR1 and CDR2: SGHRS and YFSETQ. J was trimmed by 7 bases and V by 3 bases; bases with no gene match: 6. The CDR3 sequence is 15 residues long.

The chain links TRBV2 to TRBJ2-7; TRBD1 is a possible D gene (6 bases). This CDR3 has 12 residues. Looked up from germline, CDR1 is SNHLY and CDR2 is FYNNEI. V lost 7 bases to trimming and J lost 1 base, with 8 bases between them. Written as DNA, the CDR3 is TGTGCCAGCATACAGGGATCCTACGAGCAGTACTTC. This translates into CASIQGSYEQYF.